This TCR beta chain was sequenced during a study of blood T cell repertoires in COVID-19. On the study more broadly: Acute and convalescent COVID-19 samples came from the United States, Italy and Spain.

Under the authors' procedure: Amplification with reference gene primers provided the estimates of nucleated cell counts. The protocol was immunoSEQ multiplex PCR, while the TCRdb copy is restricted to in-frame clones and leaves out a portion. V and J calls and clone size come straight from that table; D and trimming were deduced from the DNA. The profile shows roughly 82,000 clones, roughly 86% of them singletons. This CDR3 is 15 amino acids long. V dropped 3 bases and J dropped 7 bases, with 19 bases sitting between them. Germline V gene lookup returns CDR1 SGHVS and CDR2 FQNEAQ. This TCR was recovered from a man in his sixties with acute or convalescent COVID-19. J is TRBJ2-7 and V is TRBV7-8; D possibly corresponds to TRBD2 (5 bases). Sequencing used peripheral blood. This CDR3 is CASSLFGRGLGEQYF. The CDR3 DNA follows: TGTGCCAGCAGCTTGTTTGGTCGGGGTCTTGGAGAGCAGTACTTC.